This T cell receptor beta chain was profiled in a study of blood T cell repertoires in COVID-19 (dated by TCRdb to about 2020). Regarding the complete study: Samples from collaborators originated in the United States, Italy and Spain and spanned both the acute and convalescent phases of COVID-19. The prospective study material was composed of cDNA or gDNA derived from T cells, B-cell-depleted T cells, or PBMCs. The dataset comprised deeply sampled blood TCRbeta repertoires from subjects exposed to, actively infected with, or recovered from COVID-19. The repertoires were released in a freely available public database meant as a resource for research on the immune response to SARS-CoV-2. Samples were obtained from the ongoing ImmuneRACE study (first 160 participants) and from 1,254 subjects provided by 6 global collaborators. A de-identified subject ID, COVID-19 status, age in years and sex were almost always included in the sample metadata. Where HLA class I and class II types were available, the types were taken from metadata supplied by the sample provider, not from assay-based typing.

To note about this clone: Which antigen it targets is not known. No base-level quality is on record; no much larger clone is a single base apart.

CDR1 SGHAT and CDR2 FQNNGV are derived from the germline V gene. Including the terminal cysteine and phenylalanine, the CDR3 comprises 14 residues. Only the CDR3 portion is preserved as DNA: 42 bases, with reading frame beginning at the first base. V was cut back by 5 bases and J by 6 bases, leaving a gap of 14 bases between them. TCRbeta CDR3 regions were amplified from genomic DNA using the immunoSEQ Assay, a bias-controlled multiplex PCR. As for how the authors treated the data: Within the assay, amplification of reference gene primers was used to estimate how many nucleated cells each sample contained. To quantify the absolute abundance of each unique TCRbeta CDR3 rearrangement, sequence reads were collapsed and filtered. For each sample, productive Simpson clonality was calculated as the square root of Simpson's diversity index over productive rearrangements. Imported from immuneACCESS, the table was reduced by TCRdb to in-frame sequences with V and J called. These copies leave out some clones; in studies compared against another copy, an unresolved V gene accounts for under half, and the cause of the remainder is not known. For V, J and clone size, that table is used; D and trimming come from the DNA. The sample table shows more than 45,000 clones, and 70% to 90% are seen once. Together, the top ten hold about 15% of the sample.

The full study reports these points: How much clinical and demographic metadata was included differed by source and by participant, and the metadata was provided uncurated.

Collaborating institutions collected whole blood in K2EDTA tubes following their own protocols. For TCRbeta analysis, collaborators shipped samples in one of three forms: frozen whole blood, isolated PBMCs, or DNA extracted from either of those sample types. Sequencing used peripheral blood. The rearrangement combines TRBV11-2 with TRBJ2-1; TRBD2 could be the D gene, as 6 bases match. The sequence was collected from a man between 65 and 80 years old with acute or convalescent COVID-19. The nucleotide sequence reads TGTGCCAGCAGCGGCTGGGAGGACATCAATGAGCAGTTCTTC. This yields the protein CASSGWEDINEQFF.